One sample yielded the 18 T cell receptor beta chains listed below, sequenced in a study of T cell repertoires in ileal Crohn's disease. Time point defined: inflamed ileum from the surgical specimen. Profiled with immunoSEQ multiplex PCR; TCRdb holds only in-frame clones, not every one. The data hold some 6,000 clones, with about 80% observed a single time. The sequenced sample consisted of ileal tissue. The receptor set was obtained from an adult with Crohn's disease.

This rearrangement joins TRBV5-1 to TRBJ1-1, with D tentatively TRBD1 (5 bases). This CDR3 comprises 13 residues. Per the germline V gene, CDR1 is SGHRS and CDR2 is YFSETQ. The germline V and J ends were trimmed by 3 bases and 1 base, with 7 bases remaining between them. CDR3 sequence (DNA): TGCGCCAGCAGCTCAGGACAGAACACTGAAGCTTTCTTT. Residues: CASSSGQNTEAFF.

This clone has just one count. The CDR3 DNA reads as TGTGCCAGCAGTTTCGGTGGGAACACCGGGGAGCTGTTTTTT. Translation: CASSFGGNTGELFF. The J gene is TRBJ2-2, the V gene TRBV27, with D hard to call. CDR3 length: 14 amino acids. CDR1 and CDR2 from the germline V gene are MNHEY and SMNVEV (reference sequence). V lost 3 bases and J lost 1, with 6 bases in between.

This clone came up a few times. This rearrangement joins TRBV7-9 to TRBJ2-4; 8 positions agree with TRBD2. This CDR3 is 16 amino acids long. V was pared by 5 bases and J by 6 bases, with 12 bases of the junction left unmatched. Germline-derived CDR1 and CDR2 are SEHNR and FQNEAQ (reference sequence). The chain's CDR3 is CASSGYTAGASNIQYF. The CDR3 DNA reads TGTGCCAGCAGCGGTTACACAGCGGGGGCATCAAACATTCAGTACTTC.

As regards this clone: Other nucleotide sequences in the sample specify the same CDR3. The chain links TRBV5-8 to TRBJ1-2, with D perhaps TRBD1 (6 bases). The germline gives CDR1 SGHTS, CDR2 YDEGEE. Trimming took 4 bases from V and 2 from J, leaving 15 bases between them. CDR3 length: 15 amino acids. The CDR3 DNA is TGTGCCAGCAGCCTCCGGGGGGCTATCAACTATGGCTACACCTTC. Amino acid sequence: CASSLRGAINYGYTF.

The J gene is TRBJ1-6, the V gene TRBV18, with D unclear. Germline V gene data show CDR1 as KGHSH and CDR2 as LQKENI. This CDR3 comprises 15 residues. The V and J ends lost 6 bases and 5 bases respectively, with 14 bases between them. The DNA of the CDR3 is TGTGCCAGCTCCTTCGACGGACCCAATAATTCACCCCTCCACTTT. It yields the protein CASSFDGPNNSPLHF.

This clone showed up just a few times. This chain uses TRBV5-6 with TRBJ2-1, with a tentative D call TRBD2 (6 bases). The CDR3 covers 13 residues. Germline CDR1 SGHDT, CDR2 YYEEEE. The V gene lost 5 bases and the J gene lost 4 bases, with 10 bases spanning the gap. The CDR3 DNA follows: TGTGCCAGCAGACCAGGGAGGTACAATGAGCAGTTCTTC. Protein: CASRPGRYNEQFF.

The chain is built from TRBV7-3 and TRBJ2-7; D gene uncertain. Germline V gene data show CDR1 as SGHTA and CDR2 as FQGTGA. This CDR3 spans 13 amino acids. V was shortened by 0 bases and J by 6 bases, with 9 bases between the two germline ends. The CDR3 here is CASSLTKQSEQYF. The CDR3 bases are TGTGCCAGCAGCTTAACGAAACAGTCCGAGCAGTACTTC.

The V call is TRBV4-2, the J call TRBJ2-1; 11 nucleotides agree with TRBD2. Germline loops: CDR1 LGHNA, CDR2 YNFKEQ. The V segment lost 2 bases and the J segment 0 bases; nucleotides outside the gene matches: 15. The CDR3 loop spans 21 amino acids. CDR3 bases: TGTGCCAGCAGCCAACCCTCCCCTACTAGCGGGGGTGCGAGCTCCTACAATGAGCAGTTCTTC. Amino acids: CASSQPSPTSGGASSYNEQFF.

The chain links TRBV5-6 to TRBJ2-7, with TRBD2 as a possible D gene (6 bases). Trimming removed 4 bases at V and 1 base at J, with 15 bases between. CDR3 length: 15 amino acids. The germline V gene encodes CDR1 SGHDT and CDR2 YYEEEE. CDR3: CASSPGMEGSYEQYF. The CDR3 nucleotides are TGTGCCAGCAGCCCTGGAATGGAGGGGTCCTACGAGCAGTACTTC.

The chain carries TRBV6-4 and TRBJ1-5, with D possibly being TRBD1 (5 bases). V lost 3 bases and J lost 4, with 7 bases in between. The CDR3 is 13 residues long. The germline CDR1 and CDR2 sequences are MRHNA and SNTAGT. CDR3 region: CASSEQANQPQHF. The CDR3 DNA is TGTGCCAGCAGTGAACAGGCAAATCAGCCCCAGCATTTT.

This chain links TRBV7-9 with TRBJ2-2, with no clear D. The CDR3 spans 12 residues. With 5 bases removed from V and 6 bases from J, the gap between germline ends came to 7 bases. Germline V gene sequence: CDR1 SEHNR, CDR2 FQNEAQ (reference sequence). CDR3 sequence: CASSRVAGELFF. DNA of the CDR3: TGTGCCAGCAGCCGTGTCGCCGGGGAGCTGTTTTTT.

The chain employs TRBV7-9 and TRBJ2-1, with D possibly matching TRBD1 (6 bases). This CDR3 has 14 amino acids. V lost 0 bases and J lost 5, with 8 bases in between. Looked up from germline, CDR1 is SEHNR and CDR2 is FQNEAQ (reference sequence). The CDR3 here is CASSLAGADNEQFF. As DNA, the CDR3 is TGTGCCAGCAGCTTAGCGGGGGCGGACAATGAGCAGTTCTTC.

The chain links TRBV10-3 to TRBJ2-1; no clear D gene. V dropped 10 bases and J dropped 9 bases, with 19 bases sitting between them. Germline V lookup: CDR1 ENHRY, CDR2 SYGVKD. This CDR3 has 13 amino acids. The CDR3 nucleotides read TGTGCCACGAAAGAGCTGCTTGGTTTTGAGCAGTTCTTC. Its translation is CATKELLGFEQFF.

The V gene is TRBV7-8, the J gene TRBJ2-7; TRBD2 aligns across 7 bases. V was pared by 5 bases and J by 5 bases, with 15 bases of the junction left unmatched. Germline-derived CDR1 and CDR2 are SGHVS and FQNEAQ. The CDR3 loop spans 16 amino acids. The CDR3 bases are TGTGCCAGCAGCCCAAACATGGGTGGTGGGAGGGACGAGCAGTACTTC. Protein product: CASSPNMGGGRDEQYF.

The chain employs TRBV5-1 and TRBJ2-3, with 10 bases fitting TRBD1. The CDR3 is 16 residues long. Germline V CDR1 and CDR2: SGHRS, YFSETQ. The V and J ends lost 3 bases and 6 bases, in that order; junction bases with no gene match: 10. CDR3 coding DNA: TGCGCCAGCAGCTCGGCCGCGACAGGGGGCGCCGATACGCAGTATTTT. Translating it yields CASSSAATGGADTQYF.

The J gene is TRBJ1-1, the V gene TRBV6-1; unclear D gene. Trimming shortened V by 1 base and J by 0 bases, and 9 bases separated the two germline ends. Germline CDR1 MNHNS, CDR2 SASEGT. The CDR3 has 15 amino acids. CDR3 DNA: TGTGCCAGCAGTGAAGACTGGGGAGTGAACACTGAAGCTTTCTTT. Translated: CASSEDWGVNTEAFF.

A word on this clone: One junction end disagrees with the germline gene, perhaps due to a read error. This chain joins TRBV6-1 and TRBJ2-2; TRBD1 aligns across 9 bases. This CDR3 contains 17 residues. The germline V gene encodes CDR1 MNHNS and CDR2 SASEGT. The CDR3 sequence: CASSKAGTGRNTGELFF. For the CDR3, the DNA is TGTGCCAGCAGTAAAGCCGGGACAGGGCGGAACACCGGGGAGCTGTTTTTT.

The DNA for the CDR3 is TGCGCCAGCAGCCATCTAAGTCGGGGGGACTATGGCTACACCTTC. This gives the protein CASSHLSRGDYGYTF. The rearrangement uses TRBV4-1 and TRBJ1-2, with a tentative D call TRBD1 (5 bases). There are 15 residues in the CDR3. Germline lookup yields CDR1 MGHRA and CDR2 YSYEKL. Trimming left V 3 bases short and J 3 bases short, with 14 bases between.